What follows are 15 T cell receptor beta chains derived from one specimen sequenced in a study of vaccination and CD4 T cells after COVID-19. Regarding treatment: roughly 10-day PBMC culture with coronavirus spike peptide pools or control peptides (ViraFEST assay). Their antigens remain unidentified. Oncomine TCR Beta short-read sequencing was applied to DNA from cultured CD4+ T cells. TCRdb reanalysed the PCR reads using MiXCR and keeps one entry per CDR3 protein. Among nearly 9,000 distinct CDR3 sequences listed, 56% were seen once. Sequenced material: CD4+ T cells from blood, cultured in vitro. The source of these receptors is a human donor who had recovered from COVID-19.

The V and J genes are TRBV2 and TRBJ2-7; 11 nucleotides match TRBD2. The CDR3 runs to 13 residues. V lost 6 bases to trimming and J lost 6 bases; unmatched junction nucleotides: 4. CDR1 and CDR2 from the germline V gene are SNHLY and FYNNEI. The DNA of the CDR3 is TGTGCCAGCAGATTAGCGGGGGGGCTCGAGCAGTACTTC. Its protein is CASRLAGGLEQYF.

The chain links TRBV12-3 or TRBV12-4 to TRBJ1-5, with TRBD1 identical over 9 bases. The CDR3 totals 14 residues. Trimming removed 6 bases from V and 3 bases from J; junction bases left unmatched: 3. CDR3 sequence reads: CASRDRGLNQPQHF. The CDR3 DNA reads TGTGCCAGCAGGGACAGGGGACTCAATCAGCCCCAGCATTTT.

This clonotype was detected a few times. This rearrangement joins TRBV10-3 to TRBJ2-7; no reliable D call. Trimming removed 5 bases from V and 3 bases from J, with 8 bases in between. Germline V gives CDR1 ENHRY, CDR2 SYGVKD. CDR3 length: 12 residues. The CDR3 DNA reads as TGTGCCATCAGTTCGAAGGACTACGAGCAGTACTTC. This translates into CAISSKDYEQYF.

This sequence joins TRBV5-1 and TRBJ2-1; 11 bases are a match to TRBD1. CDR1 is SGHRS, CDR2 YFSETQ, per germline. CDR3 length equals 14 residues. The V segment lost 4 bases and the J segment 6 bases; nucleotides outside the gene matches: 3. The CDR3, as DNA: TGCGCCAGCAGCCCCGGGACAGGGGGCAATGAGCAGTTCTTC. It is translated as CASSPGTGGNEQFF.

Only a few counts were recorded for this clonotype. The chain has TRBV20-1 and TRBJ1-5, with D uncertain. The V and J ends lost 2 bases and 3 bases respectively, with 5 bases between them. Germline V CDR1 and CDR2: DFQATT, SNEGSKA (reference sequence). CDR3 length equals 12 residues. The CDR3 DNA reads TGCAGTGCTAGAAAATCCAATCAGCCCCAGCATTTT. Its translation is CSARKSNQPQHF.

The chain links TRBV6-2 or TRBV6-3 to TRBJ2-7, with 10 bases identical to TRBD1. Germline CDR1 reads MNHEY; CDR2 reads SVGEGT. The CDR3 loop spans 15 amino acids. J lost 0 bases, V lost 4 bases, and 3 bases had no gene match. This chain's CDR3 is CASSWDRGASYEQYF. The CDR3 coding sequence is TGTGCCAGCAGTTGGGACAGGGGCGCCTCCTACGAGCAGTACTTC.

A remark on this clonotype: A read error may be the cause here, since a much bigger clone is one base away. The conserved phenylalanine or tryptophan is not found at the CDR3 terminus, so this likely reflects a read error. This chain uses TRBV20-1 with TRBJ1-1; D ambiguous. Deletions cut 4 bases from V and 1 base from J, with 10 bases between. CDR1 and CDR2 from the germline V gene are DFQATT and SNEGSKA (reference sequence). The CDR3 is 13 amino acids. The CDR3 nucleotides are TGCAGTGCTAAAGGTTTAGCGAACACTGAAGCTTTCTCT. This sequence encodes CSAKGLANTEAFS.

The sample holds a few counts of this clonotype. J is TRBJ1-1 and V is TRBV20-1; D not certain. Trimming removed 0 bases from V and 0 bases from J, with 8 bases in between. Germline V gene data show CDR1 as DFQATT and CDR2 as SNEGSKA (reference sequence). CDR3 length: 14 residues. The CDR3 DNA reads as TGCAGTGCTAGAGATCCCCGGCTGAACACTGAAGCTTTCTTT. Its protein is CSARDPRLNTEAFF.

This clonotype was seen more than once but under ten times. This chain uses TRBV24-1 with TRBJ1-2; D remains unclear. Trimming took 0 bases from V and 9 from J, leaving 22 bases between them. This CDR3 is 17 amino acids long. Germline loops: CDR1 KGHDR, CDR2 SFDVKD. The CDR3 DNA follows: TGTGCCACCAGTGATTTGCCTCCGGAGGAAGGGCATCATCGCTACACCTTC. Residues: CATSDLPPEEGHHRYTF.

V gene TRBV4-1 combines with J gene TRBJ1-5; D is unresolved. The length of the CDR3 is 15 residues. V was cut by 0 bases and J by 1 base, with 7 bases left in between. The germline V gene encodes CDR1 MGHRA and CDR2 YSYEKL. CDR3 sequence: CASSQDWGSNQPQHF. CDR3 coding DNA: TGCGCCAGCAGCCAAGATTGGGGAAGCAATCAGCCCCAGCATTTT.

The chain employs TRBV15 and TRBJ1-2; no clear D gene. Germline CDR1 LNHNV, CDR2 YYDKDF (reference sequence). V lost 4 bases and J lost 1, with 13 bases in between. The CDR3 extends over 15 amino acids. The CDR3 DNA follows: TGTGCCACCAGCAAAGGTCAGGCCCTTAACTATGGCTACACCTTC. This sequence encodes CATSKGQALNYGYTF.

This clonotype was counted between two and nine times. The chain links TRBV6-1 to TRBJ1-6; D is perhaps TRBD1 (6 bases). Trimming left V 6 bases short and J 0 bases short, with 12 bases between. The CDR3 extends over 16 amino acids. CDR1 and CDR2 from the germline V gene are MNHNS and SASEGT. The CDR3 coding sequence is TGTGCCAGCAGAAAGACACAGGGCTCCTATAATTCACCCCTCCACTTT. It yields the protein CASRKTQGSYNSPLHF.

The chain recombines TRBV10-1 with TRBJ2-7; D is ambiguous. V was pared by 0 bases and J by 1 base, with 7 bases between. CDR1 is WNHNN, CDR2 SYGVQD, per germline (reference sequence). This CDR3 region has 14 residues. DNA for the CDR3: TGCGCCAGCAGTGAGTCCGGCAGATCCTACGAGCAGTACTTC. It is translated as CASSESGRSYEQYF.

The rearrangement links TRBV4-2 to TRBJ1-5; a possible D gene is TRBD1 (5 bases). CDR3 length equals 13 residues. Trimming stripped 4 bases from V and 6 bases from J, with 10 bases between. CDR1 LGHNA and CDR2 YNFKEQ come from the germline V gene. CDR3 nucleotides: TGTGCCAGCAGCCTACAGGACCTTCAGCCCCAGCATTTT. Translation: CASSLQDLQPQHF.

This clonotype occurred a few times. This chain joins TRBV20-1 and TRBJ2-7; 7 bases agree with TRBD1. The V segment lost 3 bases and the J segment 2 bases; nucleotides outside the gene matches: 4. Germline CDR1 DFQATT, CDR2 SNEGSKA (reference sequence). This CDR3 has 13 residues. This chain's CDR3 is CSASHRGPYEQYF. The DNA of the CDR3 is TGCAGTGCTAGTCACAGGGGTCCCTACGAGCAGTACTTC.